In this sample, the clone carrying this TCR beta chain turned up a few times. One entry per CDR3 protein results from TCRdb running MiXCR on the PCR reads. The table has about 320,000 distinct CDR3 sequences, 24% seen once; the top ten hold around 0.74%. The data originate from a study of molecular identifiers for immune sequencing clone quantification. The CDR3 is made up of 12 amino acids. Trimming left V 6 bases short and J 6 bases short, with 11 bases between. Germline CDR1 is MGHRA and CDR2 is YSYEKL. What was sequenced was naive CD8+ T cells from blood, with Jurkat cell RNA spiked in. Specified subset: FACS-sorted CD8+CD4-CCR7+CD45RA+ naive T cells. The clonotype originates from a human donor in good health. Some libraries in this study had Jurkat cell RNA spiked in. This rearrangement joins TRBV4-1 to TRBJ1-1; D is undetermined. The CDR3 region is CASSETGSEAFF. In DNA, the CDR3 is TGCGCCAGCAGTGAAACGGGCTCTGAAGCTTTCTTT.